Shown below are 15 T cell receptor beta chains from a single sample sequenced in a study of T cell responses to AZD1222 COVID-19 vaccine. Repertoires were generated with immunoSEQ multiplex PCR, while TCRdb's copy carries only in-frame clones and drops some. The sample includes 90,000 to 150,000 clones, about 90% of them seen just once. This specimen was peripheral blood, taken on day 0 of AZD1222 vaccination. Receptors originate from an adult in good health.

The chain links TRBV5-1 to TRBJ2-7; 9 bases are a match to TRBD2. CDR1 and CDR2 from the germline V gene are SGHRS and YFSETQ. Trimming cost V 4 bases and J 6 bases; bases outside gene matches: 8. The CDR3 sequence is 14 residues long. CDR3 nucleotide sequence: TGCGCCAGCAGCGTAGGGGGGACTAGCAGCGAGCAGTACTTC. It is translated as CASSVGGTSSEQYF.

The rearrangement uses TRBV5-1 and TRBJ2-1, with D tentatively TRBD1 or TRBD2 (5 bases each). Trimming left V 4 bases short and J 0 bases short, with 14 bases between. This CDR3 spans 16 amino acids. CDR1 and CDR2 (germline): SGHRS, YFSETQ. The CDR3 DNA reads TGCGCCAGCAGCCGGGACGGAGTAAGCTCCTACAATGAGCAGTTCTTC. Its translation is CASSRDGVSSYNEQFF.

The rearrangement uses TRBV6-1 and TRBJ2-5, with 9 bases that match TRBD2. CDR1 and CDR2 (germline): MNHNS, SASEGT. The V segment lost 3 bases and the J segment 1 base; nucleotides outside the gene matches: 6. The CDR3 sequence is 16 residues long. CDR3 residues: CASSDAASGTQETQYF. The CDR3 region has the DNA TGTGCCAGCAGTGATGCGGCTAGCGGGACCCAAGAGACCCAGTACTTC.

The table lists this clone with a count of one. CDR3 sequence: CASREQGTAETQYF. CDR3 DNA: TGTGCCAGCAGGGAACAGGGGACCGCCGAGACCCAGTACTTC. The chain links TRBV3-1 (or the pseudogene TRBV3-2) to TRBJ2-5; 7 positions match TRBD1. V shed 6 bases, J shed 5 bases, and the junction held 9 bases outside the gene matches. The germline V gene encodes CDR1 LGHDT and CDR2 YNNKEL (reference sequence). The CDR3 has 14 amino acids.

The chain couples TRBV12-3 or TRBV12-4 to TRBJ2-5; no clear D. Trimming shortened V by 2 bases and J by 1 base, and 2 bases separated the two germline ends. The CDR3 is 12 amino acids. The CDR3 region is CASSLIQETQYF. The DNA for the CDR3 is TGTGCCAGCAGTTTAATCCAAGAGACCCAGTACTTC.

J is TRBJ1-1 and V is TRBV6-5, with D perhaps TRBD1 (6 bases). The CDR3 is 15 amino acids. Between the trimmed V and J ends, which lost 2 bases and 3 bases, there was a span of 13 bases. Germline values: CDR1 MNHEY, CDR2 SVGAGI. The CDR3 is CASSYSPGADTEAFF. The CDR3 nucleotides are TGTGCCAGCAGTTACAGTCCGGGGGCGGACACTGAAGCTTTCTTT.

This clone is a singleton in its sample. The chain employs TRBV5-1 and TRBJ1-3, with D maybe TRBD1 (6 bases). V shed 4 bases and J shed 7 bases, with 15 bases lying between them. Germline V CDR1 and CDR2: SGHRS, YFSETQ. This CDR3 is built from 14 residues. CDR3 residues: CASSNTGFSNTIYF. The CDR3 DNA reads TGCGCCAGCAGCAATACAGGGTTTTCGAACACCATATATTTT. Full variable domain (missing parts from reference TRBV5-1 and TRBJ1-3): KAGVTQTPRYLIKTRGQQVTLSCSPISGHRSVSWYQQTPGQGLQFLFEYFSETQRNKGNFPGRFSGRQFSNSRSEMNVSTLELGDSALYLCASSNTGFSNTIYFGEGSWLTVV.

The J gene is TRBJ2-1, the V gene TRBV29-1; TRBD2 is a possible D gene (6 bases). This CDR3 comprises 14 residues. The V end lost 4 bases, the J end lost 0 bases, and 10 bases lay between the germline ends. Germline CDR1 reads SQVTM; CDR2 reads ANQGSEA. The CDR3 DNA reads TGCAGCGTTGGTCTAGCGAGCTCCTACAATGAGCAGTTCTTC. Amino acid sequence: CSVGLASSYNEQFF.

The chain couples TRBV12-3 or TRBV12-4 to TRBJ2-2; no firm D call. Trimming left V 0 bases short and J 5 bases short, with 4 bases between. The CDR3 sequence is 13 residues long. CDR3 amino acids: CASSLAVTGELFF. The CDR3 DNA reads as TGTGCCAGCAGTTTAGCGGTAACCGGGGAGCTGTTTTTT.

The chain joins TRBV6-5 to TRBJ1-2; TRBD1 matches at 9 bases. The V gene end was trimmed by 6 bases and the J gene end by 12 bases; junction bases not matched to a gene: 14. The CDR3 runs to 14 residues. The germline V gene encodes CDR1 MNHEY and CDR2 SVGAGI. The CDR3: CASRPPGQGFKNTF. CDR3 bases: TGTGCCAGCAGACCCCCGGGACAGGGATTTAAAAACACCTTC.

As regards this clone: A much larger clone lies one base from this, so it may be a read error. The chain combines TRBV7-8 with TRBJ2-7; 8 bases are shared with TRBD2. After removal of 5 bases from V and 0 bases from J, the junction contained 6 bases not matched to a gene. Per the germline V gene, CDR1 is SGHVS and CDR2 is FQNEAQ. This CDR3 is 15 amino acids long. CDR3 in amino acids: CASSPRGGSSYEQYF. For the CDR3, the DNA is TGTGCCAGCAGCCCCCGGGGGGGGAGCTCCTACGAGCAGTACTTC.

The V gene is TRBV24-1, the J gene TRBJ1-2, with no clear D. The ends were cut back, 0 bases at V and 8 bases at J, with 9 bases in the middle. The germline CDR1 and CDR2 sequences are KGHDR and SFDVKD. This CDR3 has 13 amino acids. The CDR3 DNA sequence: TGTGCCACCAGTGATTTGATCGATGGCGGCTACACCTTC. Translation: CATSDLIDGGYTF.

The J gene is TRBJ2-1, the V gene TRBV19, with D possibly TRBD2 on 5 matching bases. Germline CDR1 is LNHDA and CDR2 is SQIVND (reference sequence). CDR3 length: 17 residues. V was trimmed by 6 bases and J by 1 base, leaving 19 bases between them. CDR3 residues: CASSPSPLPGSYNEQFF. The CDR3 DNA sequence: TGTGCCAGTAGCCCTTCCCCGCTACCGGGATCCTACAATGAGCAGTTCTTC. Full variable domain (remainder filled in from reference TRBV19 and TRBJ2-1): DGGITQSPKYLFRKEGQNVTLSCEQNLNHDAMYWYRQDPGQGLRLIYYSQIVNDFQKGDIAEGYSVSREKKESFPLTVTSAQKNPTAFYLCASSPSPLPGSYNEQFFGPGTRLTVL.

CDR3 DNA sequence: TGTGCCAGCAGCTTGGACCTAACAGGGTCGAAGACCCAGTACTTC. It codes for CASSLDLTGSKTQYF. The J gene is TRBJ2-5, the V gene TRBV5-4, with D perhaps matching TRBD1 (6 bases). V lost 0 bases and J 6 bases, leaving 15 bases between the germline ends. The CDR3 spans 15 residues. Germline V lookup: CDR1 SGHNT, CDR2 YYREEE (reference sequence).

The chain is built from TRBV7-9 and TRBJ2-1; D not certain. The CDR3 extends over 14 amino acids. The ends were cut back, 5 bases at V and 5 bases at J, with 13 bases in the middle. Germline V gene sequence: CDR1 SEHNR, CDR2 FQNEAQ (reference sequence). The CDR3 reads CASSPTPRNNEQFF. The CDR3 region has the DNA TGTGCCAGCAGCCCGACCCCCAGGAACAATGAGCAGTTCTTC.